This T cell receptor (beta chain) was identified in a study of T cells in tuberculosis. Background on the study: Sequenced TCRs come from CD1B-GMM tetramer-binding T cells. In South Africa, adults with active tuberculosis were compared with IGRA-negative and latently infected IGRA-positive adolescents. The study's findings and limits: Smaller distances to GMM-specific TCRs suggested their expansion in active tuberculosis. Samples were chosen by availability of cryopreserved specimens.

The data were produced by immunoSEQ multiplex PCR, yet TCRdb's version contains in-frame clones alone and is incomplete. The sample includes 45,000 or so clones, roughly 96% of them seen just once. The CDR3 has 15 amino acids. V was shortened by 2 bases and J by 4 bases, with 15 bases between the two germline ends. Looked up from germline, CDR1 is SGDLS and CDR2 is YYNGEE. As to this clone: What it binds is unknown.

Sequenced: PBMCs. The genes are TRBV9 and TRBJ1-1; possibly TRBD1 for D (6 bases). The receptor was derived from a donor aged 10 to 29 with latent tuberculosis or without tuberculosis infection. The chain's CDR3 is CASSVPRGRFTEAFF. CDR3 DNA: TGTGCCAGCAGCGTTCCCAGGGGAAGGTTCACTGAAGCTTTCTTT. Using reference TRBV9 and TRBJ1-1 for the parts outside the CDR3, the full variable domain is DSGVTQTPKHLITATGQRVTLRCSPRSGDLSVYWYQQSLDQGLQFLIQYYNGEERAKGNILERFSAQQFPDLHSELNLSSLELGDSALYFCASSVPRGRFTEAFFGQGTRLTVV.